This entry concerns a single TCR beta chain. Its antigen is undetermined. Using immunoSEQ multiplex PCR, the repertoire was profiled, and TCRdb retains in-frame clones only, with some absent. The table has some 290,000 clones, 70% to 90% seen once. The data derive from a study of Ad26.COV2.S vaccination and SARS-CoV-2 variants. Study-wide context: The vaccine Ad26.COV2.S was put into the muscle once, or twice with 56 days between. Findings and caveats of the study: Using TCR breadth and depth analyses may have led to underestimated total T cell responses. Reported findings describe substantial breadth in spike-specific CD8+ and CD4+ T cell responses following vaccination.

The CDR3 extends over 15 amino acids. The germline V gene encodes CDR1 SGHRS and CDR2 YFSETQ. Between the trimmed V and J ends, which lost 0 bases and 4 bases, there was a span of 11 bases. Specified treatment: some 20 received Ad26.COV2.S at low or high dose, single or two shots; 5 received placebo; per-sample allocation not given. Day 63 following the first vaccine or placebo injection was when the samples were taken. The sequence came from a person aged 18-60 years who received the Ad26.COV2.S COVID-19 vaccine or a placebo. The chain uses TRBV5-1 and TRBJ2-1; tentatively, D is TRBD2 (5 bases). This sample comprised peripheral blood, obtained in a trial of Ad26.COV2.S vaccine versus placebo. CDR3 sequence: CASSLGGGNYNEQFF. The CDR3 DNA is TGCGCCAGCAGCTTGGGTGGAGGAAATTACAATGAGCAGTTCTTC.